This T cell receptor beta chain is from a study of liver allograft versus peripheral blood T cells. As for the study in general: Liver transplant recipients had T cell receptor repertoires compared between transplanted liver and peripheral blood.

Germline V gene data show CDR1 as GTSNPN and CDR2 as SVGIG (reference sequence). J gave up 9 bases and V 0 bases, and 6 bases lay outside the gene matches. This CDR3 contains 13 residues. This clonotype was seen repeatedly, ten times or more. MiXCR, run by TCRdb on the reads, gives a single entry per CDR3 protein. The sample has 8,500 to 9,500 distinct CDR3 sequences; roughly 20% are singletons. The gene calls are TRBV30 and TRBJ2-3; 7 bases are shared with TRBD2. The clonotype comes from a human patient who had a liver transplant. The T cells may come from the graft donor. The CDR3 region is CAWSVQREGTQYF. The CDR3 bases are TGTGCCTGGAGTGTGCAGCGGGAAGGAACGCAGTATTTT.